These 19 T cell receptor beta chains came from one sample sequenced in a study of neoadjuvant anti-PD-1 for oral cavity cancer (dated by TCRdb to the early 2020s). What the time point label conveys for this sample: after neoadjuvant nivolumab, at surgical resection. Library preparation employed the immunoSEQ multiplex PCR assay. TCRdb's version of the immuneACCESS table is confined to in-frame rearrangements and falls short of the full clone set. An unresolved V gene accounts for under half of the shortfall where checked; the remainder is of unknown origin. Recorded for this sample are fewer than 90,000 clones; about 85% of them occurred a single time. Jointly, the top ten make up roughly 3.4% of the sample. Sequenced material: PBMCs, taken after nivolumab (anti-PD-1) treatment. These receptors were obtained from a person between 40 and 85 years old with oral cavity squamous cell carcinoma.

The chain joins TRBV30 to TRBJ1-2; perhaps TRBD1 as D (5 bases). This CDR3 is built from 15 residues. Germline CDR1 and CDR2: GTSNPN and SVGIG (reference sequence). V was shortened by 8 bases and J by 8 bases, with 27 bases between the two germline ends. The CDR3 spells CAGGEGTGRLIGYTF. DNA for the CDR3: TGTGCCGGGGGGGAGGGAACAGGCAGGTTAATAGGCTACACCTTC.

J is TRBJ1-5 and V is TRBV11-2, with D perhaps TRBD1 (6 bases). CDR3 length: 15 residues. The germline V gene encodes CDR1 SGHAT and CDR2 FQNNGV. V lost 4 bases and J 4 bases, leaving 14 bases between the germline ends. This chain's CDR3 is CASSYEGRGNQPQHF. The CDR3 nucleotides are TGTGCCAGCAGCTATGAGGGCAGGGGTAATCAGCCCCAGCATTTT.

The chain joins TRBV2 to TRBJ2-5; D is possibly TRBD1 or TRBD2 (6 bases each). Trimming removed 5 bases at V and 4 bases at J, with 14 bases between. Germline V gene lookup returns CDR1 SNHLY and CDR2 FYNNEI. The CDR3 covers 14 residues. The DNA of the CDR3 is TGTGCCAGCAGTATACAGGGACTGGGAGAGACCCAGTACTTC. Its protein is CASSIQGLGETQYF.

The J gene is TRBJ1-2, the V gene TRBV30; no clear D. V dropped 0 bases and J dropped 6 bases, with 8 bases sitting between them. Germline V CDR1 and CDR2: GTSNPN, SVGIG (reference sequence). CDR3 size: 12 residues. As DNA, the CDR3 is TGTGCCTGGAGTGTACAGACGAATGGCTACACCTTC. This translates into CAWSVQTNGYTF.

The CDR3 reads CASSQGRVLGNTEAFF. DNA for the CDR3: TGCGCCAGCAGCCAAGGCAGGGTCTTAGGGAACACTGAAGCTTTCTTT. The rearrangement links TRBV4-1 to TRBJ1-1; D perhaps matches TRBD1 (5 bases). V lost 1 base, J lost 1 base, and 13 bases lay in between. The CDR3 contains 16 residues. Germline CDR1 is MGHRA and CDR2 is YSYEKL.

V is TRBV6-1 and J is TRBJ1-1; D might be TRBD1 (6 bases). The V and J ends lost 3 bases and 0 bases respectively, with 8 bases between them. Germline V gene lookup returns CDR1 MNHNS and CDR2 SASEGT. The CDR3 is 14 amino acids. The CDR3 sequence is CASSEAGVNTEAFF. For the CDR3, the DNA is TGTGCCAGCAGTGAGGCAGGGGTGAACACTGAAGCTTTCTTT.

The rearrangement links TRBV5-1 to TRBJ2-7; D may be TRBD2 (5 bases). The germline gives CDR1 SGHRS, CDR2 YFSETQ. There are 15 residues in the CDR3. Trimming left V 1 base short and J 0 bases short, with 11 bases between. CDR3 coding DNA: TGCGCCAGCAGCTTGTTAGTCGGGGACTCCTACGAGCAGTACTTC. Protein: CASSLLVGDSYEQYF.

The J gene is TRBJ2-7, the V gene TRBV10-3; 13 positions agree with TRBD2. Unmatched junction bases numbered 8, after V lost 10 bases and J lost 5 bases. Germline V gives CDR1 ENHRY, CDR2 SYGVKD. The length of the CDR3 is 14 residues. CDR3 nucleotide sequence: TGTGCCACCGACCATGGACTAGCGGGAGACGAGCAGTACTTC. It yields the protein CATDHGLAGDEQYF.

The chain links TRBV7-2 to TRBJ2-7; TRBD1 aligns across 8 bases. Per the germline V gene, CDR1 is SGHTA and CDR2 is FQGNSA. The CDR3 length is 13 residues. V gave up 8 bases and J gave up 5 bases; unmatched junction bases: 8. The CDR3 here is CASAPGGVDEQYF. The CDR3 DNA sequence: TGTGCCAGCGCCCCAGGGGGCGTGGACGAGCAGTACTTC.

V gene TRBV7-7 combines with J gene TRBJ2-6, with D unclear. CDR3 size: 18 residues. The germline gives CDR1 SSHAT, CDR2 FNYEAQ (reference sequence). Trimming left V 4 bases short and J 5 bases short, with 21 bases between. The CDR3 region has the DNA TGTGCCAGCAGCTCCCTTTATATGCCACAAAGTCGGGCCAACGTCCTGACTTTC. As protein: CASSSLYMPQSRANVLTF.

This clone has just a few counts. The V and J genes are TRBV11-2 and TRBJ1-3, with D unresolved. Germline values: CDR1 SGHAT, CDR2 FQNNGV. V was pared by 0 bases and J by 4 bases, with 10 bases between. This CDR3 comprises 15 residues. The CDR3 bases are TGTGCCAGCAGCTTAGAGGCAGGCGACGGAAACACCATATATTTT. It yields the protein CASSLEAGDGNTIYF.

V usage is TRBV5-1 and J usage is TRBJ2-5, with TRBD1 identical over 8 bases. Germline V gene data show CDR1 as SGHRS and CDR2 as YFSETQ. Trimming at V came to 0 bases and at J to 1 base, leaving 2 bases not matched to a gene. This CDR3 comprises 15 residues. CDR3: CASSLVQGGQETQYF. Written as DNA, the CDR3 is TGCGCCAGCAGCTTGGTACAGGGGGGCCAAGAGACCCAGTACTTC.

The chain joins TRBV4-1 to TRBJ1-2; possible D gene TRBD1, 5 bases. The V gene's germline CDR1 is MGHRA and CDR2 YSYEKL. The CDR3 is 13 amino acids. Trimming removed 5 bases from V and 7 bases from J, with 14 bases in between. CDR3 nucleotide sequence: TGCGCCAGCAGCTACGAGGGGTTCGGTGGCTACACCTTC. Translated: CASSYEGFGGYTF.

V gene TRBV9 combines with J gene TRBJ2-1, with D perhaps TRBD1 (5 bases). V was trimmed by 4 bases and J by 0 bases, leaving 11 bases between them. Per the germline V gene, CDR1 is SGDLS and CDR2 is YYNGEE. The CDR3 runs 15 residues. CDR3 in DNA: TGTGCCAGCAGCTCCAGGGAAAACTCCTACAATGAGCAGTTCTTC. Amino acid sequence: CASSSRENSYNEQFF.

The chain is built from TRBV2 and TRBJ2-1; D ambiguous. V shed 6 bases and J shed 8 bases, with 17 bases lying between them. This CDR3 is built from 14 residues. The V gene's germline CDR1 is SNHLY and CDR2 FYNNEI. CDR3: CASSGPPGFDEQFF. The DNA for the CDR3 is TGTGCCAGCAGCGGACCCCCCGGGTTCGATGAGCAGTTCTTC. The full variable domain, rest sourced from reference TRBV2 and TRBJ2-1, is EPEVTQTPSHQVTQMGQEVILRCVPISNHLYFYWYRQILGQKVEFLVSFYNNEISEKSEIFDDQFSVERPDGSNFTLKIRSTKLEDSAMYFCASSGPPGFDEQFFGPGTRLTVL.

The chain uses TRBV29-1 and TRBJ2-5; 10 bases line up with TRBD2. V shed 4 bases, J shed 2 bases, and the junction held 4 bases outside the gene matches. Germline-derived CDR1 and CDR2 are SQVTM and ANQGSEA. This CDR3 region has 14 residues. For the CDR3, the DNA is TGCAGCGTTGGGGCTAGCGGGAGTCAAGAGACCCAGTACTTC. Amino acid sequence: CSVGASGSQETQYF.

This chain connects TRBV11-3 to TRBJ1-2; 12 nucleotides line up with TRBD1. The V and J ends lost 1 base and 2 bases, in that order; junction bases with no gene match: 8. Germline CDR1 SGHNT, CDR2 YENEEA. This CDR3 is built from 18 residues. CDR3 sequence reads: CASSLVWDRGRINYGYTF. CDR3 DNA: TGTGCCAGCAGCTTAGTTTGGGACAGGGGGCGCATCAACTATGGCTACACCTTC.

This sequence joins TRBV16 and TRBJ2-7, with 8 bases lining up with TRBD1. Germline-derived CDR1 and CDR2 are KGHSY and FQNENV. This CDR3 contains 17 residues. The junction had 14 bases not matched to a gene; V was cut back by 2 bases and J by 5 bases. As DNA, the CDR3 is TGTGCCAGCAGCCAACAACTATCAGGGGGCGGTAGGGACGAGCAGTACTTC. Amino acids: CASSQQLSGGGRDEQYF.

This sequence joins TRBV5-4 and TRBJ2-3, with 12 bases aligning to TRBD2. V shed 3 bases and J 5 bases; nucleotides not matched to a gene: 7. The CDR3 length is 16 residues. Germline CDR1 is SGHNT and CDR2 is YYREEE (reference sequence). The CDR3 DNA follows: TGTGCCAGCAGCTCTCTAGCGGGAGGGCCAGGAGATACGCAGTATTTT. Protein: CASSSLAGGPGDTQYF.